This TCR beta chain was obtained from a study of T cells in Graves' hyperthyroidism and ophthalmopathy. Study-wide findings and caveats: Blood also held most thyroid clonotypes expanded beyond 0.001.

The table lists this clonotype with a few counts. Its antigen is still unknown. For the diagnoses, clinical symptoms, serum thyroxine and TRAb, thyroid ultrasound and orbital computed tomography were used. Trimming removed 4 bases from V and 4 bases from J; junction bases left unmatched: 6. The CDR3 loop spans 16 amino acids. Germline V gives CDR1 SGHRS, CDR2 YFSETQ. RNA transcripts gave rise to amplified TCR beta CDR3 regions. The HTBI primer set served for first-round RT-PCR of the TCR CDR3. Each CDR3 protein gets one entry after TCRdb re-called the multiplex PCR reads with MiXCR. The table includes 400,000 to 550,000 distinct CDR3 sequences, around a quarter detected once.

This sequence originates from a woman aged 25 to 39 with Graves' ophthalmopathy. Sequencing was carried out using blood. The chain has TRBV5-1 and TRBJ2-2; 11 bases match TRBD2. The CDR3 bases are TGCGCCAGCAGCCAAAACGGACTAGCGGGCACCGGGGAGCTGTTTTTT. Translating it yields CASSQNGLAGTGELFF.